This T cell receptor beta chain derives from a study of OX40 agonist ivuxolimab in advanced cancers. Study findings and constraints: Averaging showed that CD8+ T cells had more expanded clones than CD4+ did.

With respect to this clone: Its antigen is undetermined.

TCRdb's copy holds only in-frame clones and misses some; the assay was immunoSEQ multiplex PCR. The sample yields approximately 100,000 clones, around nine tenths seen once. The CDR3 consists of 14 residues. Trimming took 5 bases from V and 5 from J, leaving 13 bases between them. Per germline, CDR1 SGHRS and CDR2 YFSETQ. This TCR was recovered from an adult with an advanced solid tumor such as melanoma, head and neck, liver or kidney cancer. The input for sequencing was CD4+ or CD8+ T cells sorted from blood, taken in a trial of the OX40 agonist ivuxolimab. The chain is built from TRBV5-1 and TRBJ1-4; the D gene is possibly TRBD1 (6 bases). CDR3 in amino acids: CASSGGGYNEKLFF. For the CDR3, the DNA is TGCGCCAGCAGTGGGGGCGGATACAATGAAAAACTGTTTTTT.